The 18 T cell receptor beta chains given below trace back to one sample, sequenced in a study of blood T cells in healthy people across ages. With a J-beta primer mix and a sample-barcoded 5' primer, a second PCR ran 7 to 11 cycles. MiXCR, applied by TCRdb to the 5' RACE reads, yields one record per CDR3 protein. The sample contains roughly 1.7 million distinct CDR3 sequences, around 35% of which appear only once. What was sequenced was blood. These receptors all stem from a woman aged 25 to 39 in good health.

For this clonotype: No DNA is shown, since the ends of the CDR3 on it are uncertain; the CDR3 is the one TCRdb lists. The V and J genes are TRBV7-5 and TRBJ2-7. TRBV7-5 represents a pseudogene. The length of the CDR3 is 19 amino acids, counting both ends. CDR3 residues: CISVSEAFYEQEDPYEQYF.

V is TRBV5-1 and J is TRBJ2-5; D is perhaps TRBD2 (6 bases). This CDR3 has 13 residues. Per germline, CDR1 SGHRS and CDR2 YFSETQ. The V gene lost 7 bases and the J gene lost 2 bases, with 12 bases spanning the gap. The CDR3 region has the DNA TGCGCCAGCTCATGGAGGGCGCAAGAGACCCAGTACTTC. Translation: CASSWRAQETQYF.

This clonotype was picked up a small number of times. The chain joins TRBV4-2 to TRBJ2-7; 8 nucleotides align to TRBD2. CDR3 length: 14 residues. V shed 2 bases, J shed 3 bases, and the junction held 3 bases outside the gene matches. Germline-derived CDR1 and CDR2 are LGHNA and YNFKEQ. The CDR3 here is CASSQKGLVYEQYF. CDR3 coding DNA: TGTGCCAGCAGCCAAAAGGGACTAGTCTACGAGCAGTACTTC.

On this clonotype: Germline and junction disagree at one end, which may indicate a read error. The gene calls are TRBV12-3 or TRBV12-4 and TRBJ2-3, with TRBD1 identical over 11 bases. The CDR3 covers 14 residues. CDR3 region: CASSGTGGRDMQYF. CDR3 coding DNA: TGTGCCAGCAGCGGGACAGGGGGAAGAGATATGCAGTATTTT.

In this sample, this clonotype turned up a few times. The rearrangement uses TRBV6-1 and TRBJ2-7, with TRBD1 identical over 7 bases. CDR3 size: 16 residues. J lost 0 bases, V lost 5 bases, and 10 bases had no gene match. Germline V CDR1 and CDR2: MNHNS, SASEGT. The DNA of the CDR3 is TGTGCCAGCAGTCCTTCCGGACAGGATTACTCCTACGAGCAGTACTTC. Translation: CASSPSGQDYSYEQYF.

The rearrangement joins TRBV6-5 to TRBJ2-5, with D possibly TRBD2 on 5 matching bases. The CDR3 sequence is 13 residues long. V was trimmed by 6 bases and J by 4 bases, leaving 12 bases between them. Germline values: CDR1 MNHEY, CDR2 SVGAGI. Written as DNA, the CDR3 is TGTGCCAGCAGCCGTACTGAGGGAGAGACCCAGTACTTC. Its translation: CASSRTEGETQYF.

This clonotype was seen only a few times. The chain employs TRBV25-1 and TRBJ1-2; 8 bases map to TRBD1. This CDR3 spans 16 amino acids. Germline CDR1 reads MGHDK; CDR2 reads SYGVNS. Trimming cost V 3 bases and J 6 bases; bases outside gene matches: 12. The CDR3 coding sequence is TGTGCCAGCAGTGAGCTGGCCAGGGGGCAATCAAATGGCTACACCTTC. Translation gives CASSELARGQSNGYTF.

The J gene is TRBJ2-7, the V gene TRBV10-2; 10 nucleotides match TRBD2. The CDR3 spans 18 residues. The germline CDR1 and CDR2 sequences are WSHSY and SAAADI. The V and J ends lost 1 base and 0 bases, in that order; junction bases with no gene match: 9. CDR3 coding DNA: TGCGCCAGCAGTGAGTTTGCTAGCGGGAGAGTTGGCTCCTACGAGCAGTACTTC. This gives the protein CASSEFASGRVGSYEQYF.

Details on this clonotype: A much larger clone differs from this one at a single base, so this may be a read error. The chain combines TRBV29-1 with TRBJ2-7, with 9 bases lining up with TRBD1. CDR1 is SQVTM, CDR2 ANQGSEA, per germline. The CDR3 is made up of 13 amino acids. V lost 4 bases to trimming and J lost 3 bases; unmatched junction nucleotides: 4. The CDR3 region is CSVAGQGCYEQYF. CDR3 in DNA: TGCAGCGTTGCCGGACAGGGGTGCTACGAGCAGTACTTC.

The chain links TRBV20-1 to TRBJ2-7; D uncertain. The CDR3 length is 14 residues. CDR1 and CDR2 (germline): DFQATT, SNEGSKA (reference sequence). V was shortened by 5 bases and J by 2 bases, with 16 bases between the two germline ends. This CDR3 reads CSARPPASAYEQYF. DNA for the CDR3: TGCAGTGCTCGACCCCCGGCTTCAGCCTACGAGCAGTACTTC.

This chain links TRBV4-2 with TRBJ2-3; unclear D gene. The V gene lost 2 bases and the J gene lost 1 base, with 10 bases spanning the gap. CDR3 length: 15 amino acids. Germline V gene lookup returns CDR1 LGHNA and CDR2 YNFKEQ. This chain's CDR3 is CASSQKSPGTDTQYF. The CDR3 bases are TGTGCCAGCAGCCAAAAAAGCCCCGGCACAGATACGCAGTATTTT.

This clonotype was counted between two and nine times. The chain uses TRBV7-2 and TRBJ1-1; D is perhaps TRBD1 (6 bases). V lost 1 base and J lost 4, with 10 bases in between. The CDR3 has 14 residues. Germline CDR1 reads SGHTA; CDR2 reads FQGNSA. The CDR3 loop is CASSLDRVATEAFF. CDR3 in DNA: TGTGCCAGCAGCTTAGACAGGGTAGCCACTGAAGCTTTCTTT.

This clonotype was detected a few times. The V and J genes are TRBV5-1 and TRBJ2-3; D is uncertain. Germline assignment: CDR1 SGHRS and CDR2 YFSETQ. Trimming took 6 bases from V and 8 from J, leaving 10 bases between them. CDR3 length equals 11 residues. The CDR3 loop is CASNPDGTQYF. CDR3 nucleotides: TGCGCCAGCAACCCGGACGGTACGCAGTATTTT.

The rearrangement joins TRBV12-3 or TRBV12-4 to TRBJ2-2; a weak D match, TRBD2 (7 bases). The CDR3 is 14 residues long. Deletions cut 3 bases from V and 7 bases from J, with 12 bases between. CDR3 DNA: TGTGCCAGCAGTTTTGCGGGGGCCCACGGGGAGCTGTTTTTT. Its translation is CASSFAGAHGELFF.

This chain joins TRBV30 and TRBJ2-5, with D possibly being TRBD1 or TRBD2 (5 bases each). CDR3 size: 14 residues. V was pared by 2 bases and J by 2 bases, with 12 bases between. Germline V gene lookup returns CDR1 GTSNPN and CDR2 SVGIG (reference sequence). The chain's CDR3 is CAWSLGTYQETQYF. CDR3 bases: TGTGCCTGGAGTCTCGGGACCTATCAAGAGACCCAGTACTTC.

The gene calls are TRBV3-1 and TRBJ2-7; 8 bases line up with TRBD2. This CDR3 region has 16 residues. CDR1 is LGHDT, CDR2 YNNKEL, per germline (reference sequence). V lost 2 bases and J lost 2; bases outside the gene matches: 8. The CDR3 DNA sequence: TGTGCCAGCAGCCAACCCAGGACTAGCAGTACCTACGAGCAGTACTTC. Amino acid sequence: CASSQPRTSSTYEQYF.

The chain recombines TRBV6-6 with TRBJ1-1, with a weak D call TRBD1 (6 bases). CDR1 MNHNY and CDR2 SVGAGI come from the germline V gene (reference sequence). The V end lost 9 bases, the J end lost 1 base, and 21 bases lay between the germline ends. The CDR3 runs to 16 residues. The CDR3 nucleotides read TGTGCCAGTAGTAAATCTGACAGGATACAGAACACTGAAGCTTTCTTT. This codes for CASSKSDRIQNTEAFF.

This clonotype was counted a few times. The CDR3 is CASGLRAGAETQYF. In nucleotides, the CDR3 is TGTGCTAGTGGTTTGCGGGCAGGGGCGGAGACCCAGTACTTC. The J gene is TRBJ2-5, the V gene TRBV12-5, with D perhaps TRBD1 (6 bases). V was pared by 2 bases and J by 5 bases, with 12 bases between. This CDR3 has 14 residues. Germline values: CDR1 LGHNT, CDR2 FRNRAP.